A single sample gave rise to the 3 T cell receptor beta chains below, sequenced in a study of T cell changes during pregnancy in multiple sclerosis. Data came from immunoSEQ multiplex PCR; TCRdb stores just in-frame clones and leaves some out. The sample includes fewer than 60,000 clones, approximately 95% of them seen just once. The sequencing used CD8+ T cells from peripheral blood mononuclear cells, collected in the first trimester of pregnancy. The receptors were sampled from a female donor with multiple sclerosis, enrolled in a pregnancy study.

The rearrangement uses TRBV12-5 and TRBJ1-1; 8 positions match TRBD1. Trimming took 6 bases from V and 1 from J; bases not matched to a gene: 4. Germline V CDR1 and CDR2: LGHNT, FRNRAP. The CDR3 runs 14 residues. The CDR3 loop reads CASGTGAPNTEAFF. CDR3 sequence (DNA): TGTGCTAGTGGGACAGGGGCTCCGAACACTGAAGCTTTCTTT.

The rearrangement links TRBV27 to TRBJ2-1; TRBD1 matches 7 bases. The CDR3 has 15 amino acids. Germline V gives CDR1 MNHEY, CDR2 SMNVEV (reference sequence). Trimming removed 5 bases from V and 3 bases from J; junction bases left unmatched: 7. CDR3 in DNA: TGTGCCAGCAGTCCGACACAGGGGTACTACAATGAGCAGTTCTTC. Translating it yields CASSPTQGYYNEQFF.

This clone was counted once. The V gene is TRBV6-1, the J gene TRBJ1-2, with TRBD1 matching over 8 bases. Germline values: CDR1 MNHNS, CDR2 SASEGT. The CDR3 runs to 15 residues. J was trimmed by 1 base and V by 6 bases; bases with no gene match: 7. Here the CDR3 reads CASRGQVGLNYGYTF. The CDR3 DNA reads TGTGCCAGCAGGGGACAGGTCGGCCTTAACTATGGCTACACCTTC.